A selection of T cell receptor beta chains follows, all from one sample in a study of T-cell memory formation after mild COVID-19. TCRdb analysed the 5' RACE reads with MiXCR anew, one entry per CDR3 protein. The table records fewer than 90,000 distinct CDR3 sequences, about 15% of them present only once. The specimen was PBMCs or a T cell subset sorted from them (not recorded which). These receptors came from an adult woman who had mild COVID-19 (a few samples of this study predate the infection). Cell type and time point are not known. CDR3s include the opening cysteine and the closing phenylalanine or tryptophan. A D gene is named only where the DNA matches it firmly. Clone size is shown for a subset of rows, as once, few, many or a class of expanded clone.

v_gene	abundance	d_gene	j_gene	CDR3nt	CDR3aa
TRBV5-1	few	NA	TRBJ2-2	TGCGCCAGCAGCTTGGAGGGGTCCGGGGAGCTGTTTTTT	CASSLEGSGELFF
TRBV7-9	NA	NA	TRBJ2-3	TGTGCCAGCAGCGCTCCCCTCAGATACACAGATACGCAGTATTTT	CASSAPLRYTDTQYF
TRBV20-1	many	NA	TRBJ2-1	TGCAGTGCTAGAGGACTGAATGAGCAGTTCTTC	CSARGLNEQFF
TRBV9	few	NA	TRBJ2-3	TGTGCCAGCAGTACAGACGGTAGCACAGATACGCAGTATTTT	CASSTDGSTDTQYF
TRBV7-6	NA	TRBD1	TRBJ1-1	TGTGCCAGCAGCTCATACCGGGACAGGGGGACTGAAGCTTTCTTT	CASSSYRDRGTEAFF
TRBV4-1	NA	TRBD2	TRBJ2-5	TGCGCCAGCAGCCAAGAATGGCGGGGGGGCTTAGAGACCCAGTACTTC	CASSQEWRGGLETQYF
TRBV15	NA	NA	TRBJ2-1	TGTGCCACCAGCAGAGGGGCAGGGTCCGAGAGTGAGCAGTTCTTC	CATSRGAGSESEQFF
TRBV5-1	NA	NA	TRBJ1-2	TGCGCCAGCAGCTTGGATACAGGAGGTAGTGGCTACACCTTC	CASSLDTGGSGYTF
TRBV5-6	NA	NA	TRBJ1-1	TGTGCCAGCAGCCACAGACAGCCGCCGGAGGCTTTCTTT	CASSHRQPPEAFF
TRBV5-1	few	NA	TRBJ2-1	TGCGCCAGCAGCTTGGAAGTTCGAGGTGAGCAGTTCTTC	CASSLEVRGEQFF
TRBV19	few	NA	TRBJ1-5	TGTGCCAGTAGTATCCCCTTGGATCAGCCCCAGCATTTT	CASSIPLDQPQHF
TRBV25-1	once	TRBD1	TRBJ2-7	TGTGCCGCAGGACAGGGGTCCTACGAGCAGTACTTC	CAAGQGSYEQYF
TRBV12-3/TRBV12-4	NA	TRBD2	TRBJ2-7	TGTGCCAGCAGTCCAGTGGCGGGAGGGGCCGAGCAGTACTTC	CASSPVAGGAEQYF